The next 14 T cell receptor beta chains were all read from a single sample in a study of T-cell reconstitution after alpha-beta-depleted transplantation in children. A TCRbeta library incorporating unique molecular identifiers was prepared. TCRdb itself ran the PCR reads through MiXCR, one entry per CDR3 protein. The data contain hundreds of thousands of distinct CDR3 sequences, around 16% of them singletons. The sequencing used PBMCs from the stem cell graft donor, collected from the stem cell graft. All receptors come from a human donor who donated a stem cell graft to a child with acute myeloid leukemia.

This clonotype was seen many times. This rearrangement joins TRBV20-1 to TRBJ1-6, with D possibly being TRBD1 (5 bases). In germline, CDR1 is DFQATT, CDR2 SNEGSKA (reference sequence). The CDR3 loop spans 14 amino acids. Deletions cut 3 bases from V and 8 bases from J, with 14 bases between. The CDR3 is CSASPGRVDSPLHF. For the CDR3, the DNA is TGCAGTGCTAGCCCAGGGCGGGTTGATTCACCCCTCCACTTT.

V usage is TRBV6-2 or TRBV6-3 and J usage is TRBJ2-3; 8 bases are shared with TRBD2. Germline V gives CDR1 MNHEY, CDR2 SVGEGT. The CDR3 extends over 15 amino acids. Trimming at V came to 4 bases and at J to 2 bases, leaving 5 bases not matched to a gene. The CDR3 region has the DNA TGTGCCAGCAGTTGGACTAGCACTACCACAGATACGCAGTATTTT. It is translated as CASSWTSTTTDTQYF.

The chain links TRBV7-9 to TRBJ1-3; D unresolved. Germline V gene sequence: CDR1 SEHNR, CDR2 FQNEAQ (reference sequence). This CDR3 spans 13 amino acids. V was shortened by 5 bases and J by 3 bases, with 8 bases between the two germline ends. CDR3 protein: CASSAPYGNTIYF. The CDR3 DNA is TGTGCCAGCAGCGCCCCGTATGGAAACACCATATATTTT.

In this sample, this clonotype turned up many times. V usage is TRBV29-1 and J usage is TRBJ1-1, with D possibly being TRBD1 (5 bases). This CDR3 comprises 14 residues. CDR1 is SQVTM and CDR2 is ANQGSEA in the germline V gene. Trimming took 6 bases from V and 0 from J, leaving 14 bases between them. CDR3 in amino acids: CSVKTDPMNTEAFF. In DNA form, the CDR3 reads TGCAGCGTCAAGACAGACCCCATGAACACTGAAGCTTTCTTT.

Many counts were recorded for this clonotype. This sequence joins TRBV12-3 or TRBV12-4 and TRBJ2-1, with D possibly matching TRBD2 (6 bases). The CDR3 sequence is 11 residues long. V shed 7 bases and J shed 9 bases, with 10 bases lying between them. The DNA of the CDR3 is TGTGCCAGCAATGGGGGGAGTGAGCAGTTCTTC. Protein sequence: CASNGGSEQFF.

The sample holds many counts of this clonotype. The chain recombines TRBV29-1 with TRBJ2-7, with D tentatively TRBD1 (5 bases). Trimming took off 1 base at V and 5 bases at J, with 12 bases between the two ends. The germline CDR1 and CDR2 sequences are SQVTM and ANQGSEA. The CDR3 consists of 13 residues. The CDR3 sequence is CSVEVSQGNEQYF. CDR3 nucleotide sequence: TGCAGCGTTGAAGTTTCCCAGGGTAACGAGCAGTACTTC.

As for this clonotype: A much larger clonotype is one base distant, so this may be a read error. The CDR3 carries no conserved terminal phenylalanine or tryptophan, so it likely arises from a read error. The chain is built from TRBV5-1 and TRBJ2-3; D ambiguous. Germline CDR1 SGHRS, CDR2 YFSETQ. CDR3 length: 13 amino acids. V lost 6 bases and J lost 5, with 13 bases in between. CDR3 residues: CASNLLMRDTQYS. The CDR3 nucleotides are TGCGCCAGCAACCTACTAATGCGAGATACGCAGTATTCT.

The rearrangement links TRBV6-5 to TRBJ2-7; maybe TRBD2 (6 bases). Looked up from germline, CDR1 is MNHEY and CDR2 is SVGAGI. The CDR3 has 17 residues. Trimming cost V 4 bases and J 2 bases, with 21 bases left between them. The CDR3 loop is CASSSPLGGREAYEQYF. In nucleotides, the CDR3 is TGTGCCAGCAGTTCCCCTTTGGGGGGACGAGAGGCCTACGAGCAGTACTTC.

In this sample, this clonotype turned up many times. The chain is built from TRBV5-5 and TRBJ2-1, with D possibly being TRBD1 (5 bases). CDR3 length: 14 amino acids. Between the trimmed V and J ends, which lost 3 bases and 5 bases, there was a span of 12 bases. The germline V gene has CDR1 SGHKS and CDR2 YYEKEE (reference sequence). In DNA form, the CDR3 reads TGTGCCAGCAGCTCGGGCCAGGGAAACAATGAGCAGTTCTTC. As protein: CASSSGQGNNEQFF.

This chain links TRBV7-8 with TRBJ1-4; a weak D match, TRBD1 (6 bases). Trimming shortened V by 5 bases and J by 3 bases, and 7 bases separated the two germline ends. CDR1 and CDR2 from the germline V gene are SGHVS and FQNEAQ. This CDR3 region has 13 residues. The CDR3 coding sequence is TGTGCCAGCAGCAGGGGGTCTAATGAAAAACTGTTTTTT. Protein sequence: CASSRGSNEKLFF.

This clonotype came up many times. This rearrangement joins TRBV20-1 to TRBJ2-3; 10 positions match TRBD1. V gave up 0 bases and J gave up 1 base; unmatched junction bases: 4. Germline V gene data show CDR1 as DFQATT and CDR2 as SNEGSKA (reference sequence). This CDR3 has 16 amino acids. CDR3 residues: CSARDPGTGGTDTQYF. CDR3 bases: TGCAGTGCTAGAGATCCGGGGACAGGGGGCACAGATACGCAGTATTTT.

The chain links TRBV10-2 to TRBJ2-5; D unresolved. CDR1 is WSHSY and CDR2 is SAAADI in the germline V gene. The CDR3 consists of 15 residues. With 5 bases removed from V and 5 bases from J, the gap between germline ends came to 18 bases. The DNA of the CDR3 is TGCGCCAGCAGTTTATTGACCAAGGGCCACGAGACCCAGTACTTC. Translation gives CASSLLTKGHETQYF.

The V call is TRBV12-3 or TRBV12-4, the J call TRBJ2-2; no firm D call. The ends were cut back, 4 bases at V and 5 bases at J, with 8 bases in the middle. This CDR3 region has 13 residues. The CDR3 DNA reads as TGTGCCAGCAGTTGGACCCTTACCGGGGAGCTGTTTTTT. This encodes CASSWTLTGELFF.

This clonotype occurred many times. The chain's CDR3 is CASSQEGTSGLGAQYF. CDR3 coding DNA: TGCGCCAGCAGCCAAGAGGGGACTAGCGGCCTAGGGGCCCAGTACTTC. The chain employs TRBV4-3 and TRBJ2-5; 11 nucleotides match TRBD2. This CDR3 spans 16 amino acids. Germline CDR1 and CDR2: LGHNA and YSLEER. Unmatched junction bases numbered 9, after V lost 0 bases and J lost 9 bases.